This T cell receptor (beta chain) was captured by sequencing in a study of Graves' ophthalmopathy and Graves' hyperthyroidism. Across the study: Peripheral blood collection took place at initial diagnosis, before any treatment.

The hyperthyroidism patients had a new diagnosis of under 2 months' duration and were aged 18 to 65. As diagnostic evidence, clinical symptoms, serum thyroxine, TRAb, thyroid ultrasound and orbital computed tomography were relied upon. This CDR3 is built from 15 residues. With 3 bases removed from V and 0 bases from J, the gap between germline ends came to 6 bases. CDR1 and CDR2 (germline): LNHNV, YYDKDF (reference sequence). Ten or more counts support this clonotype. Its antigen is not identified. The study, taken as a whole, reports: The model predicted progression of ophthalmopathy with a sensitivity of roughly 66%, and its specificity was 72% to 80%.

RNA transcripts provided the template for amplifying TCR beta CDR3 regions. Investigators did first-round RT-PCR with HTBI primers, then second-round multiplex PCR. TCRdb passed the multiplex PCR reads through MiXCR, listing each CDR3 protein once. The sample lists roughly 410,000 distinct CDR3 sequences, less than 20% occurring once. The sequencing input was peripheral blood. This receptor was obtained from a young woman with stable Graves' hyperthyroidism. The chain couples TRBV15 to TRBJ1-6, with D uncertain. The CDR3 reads CATSSTSSYNSPLHF. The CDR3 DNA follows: TGTGCCACCAGCAGTACCAGCTCCTATAATTCACCCCTCCACTTT.